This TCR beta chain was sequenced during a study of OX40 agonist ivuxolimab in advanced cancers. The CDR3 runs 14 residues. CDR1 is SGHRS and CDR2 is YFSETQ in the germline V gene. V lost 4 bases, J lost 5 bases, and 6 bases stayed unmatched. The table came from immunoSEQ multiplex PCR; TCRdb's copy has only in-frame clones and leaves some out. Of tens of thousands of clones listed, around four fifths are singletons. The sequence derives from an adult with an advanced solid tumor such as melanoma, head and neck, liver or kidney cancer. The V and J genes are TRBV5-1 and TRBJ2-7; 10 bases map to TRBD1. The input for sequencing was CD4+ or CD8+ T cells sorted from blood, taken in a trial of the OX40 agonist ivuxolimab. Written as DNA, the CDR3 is TGCGCCAGCAGCAACCCGGGACAGGGGAACGAGCAGTACTTC. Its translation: CASSNPGQGNEQYF.